This TCR beta chain emerged from a study of tissue T cells after allogeneic stem cell transplantation. Stated time point: mouse harvest day 14 after allogeneic transplant. Tail vein injection delivered 10^7 T-cell-depleted bone marrow cells and 10^6 splenic CD5+ T cells. TCRbeta CDR3 was sequenced at survey depth with template counts. Clones were read by immunoSEQ multiplex PCR, and TCRdb kept only the in-frame ones, dropping some. The sample holds 1,300 to 1,500 clones, under 55% seen once. In germline, CDR1 is SNHLY, CDR2 FYNGKV (reference sequence). J lost 7 bases, V lost 4 bases, and 4 bases had no gene match. This CDR3 has 13 amino acids. This clone was detected a few times. Its antigen is still unknown. Genes and germline are mouse. Coverage ceases 1 residue before the CDR3 finishes, and the germline J gene fills in the end. Study-wide points: Motif-based clustering found tissue-specific repertoire signatures shared across patients, though few clones were shared. TCR repertoires tracked anatomic similarity, regardless of disease or transplant status.

Sequencing was done on a sample of liver tissue. This chain connects TRBV3 to TRBJ2-7; 10 bases are a match to TRBD1. This clonotype was sampled from a female BALB/c mouse given C57BL/6 T cells with graft-versus-host disease after an allogeneic hematopoietic cell transplant. CDR3 DNA (partial): TGTGCCAGCAGCTGGGACAGGGGAGGGGAACAGTAC. Translating gives CASSWDRGGEQY. The whole CDR3 protein is CASSWDRGGEQYF. Full variable domain (rest looked up from reference TRBV3 and TRBJ2-7): GPKVLQIPSHQIIDMGQMVTLNCDPVSNHLYFYWYKQILGQQMEFLVNFYNGKVMEKSKLFKDQFSVERPDGSYFTLKIQPTALEDSAVYFCASSWDRGGEQYFGPGTRLTVL.